The clone carrying this T cell receptor (beta chain) was counted a few times. Its matching antigen is unknown. At one end, the junction sequence differs from germline, possibly due to a read error. The sample belongs to a study of CD8 T cells in ankylosing spondylitis. Points from the study as a whole: Among TCR beta sequences, a motif of eight or nine highly homologous variants appeared characteristic of ankylosing spondylitis blood. Prior work had noted some motif variants in reactive arthritis blood and synovial fluid.

The CDR3 spans 12 residues. Looked up from germline, CDR1 is MRHNA and CDR2 is SNTAGT. TCRdb analysed the 5' RACE reads with MiXCR anew, one entry per CDR3 protein. The data hold about 800,000 distinct CDR3 sequences, with about 11% observed a single time. V usage is TRBV6-4 and J usage is TRBJ2-1, with 8 bases lining up with TRBD2. The TCR was taken from a male donor with ankylosing spondylitis. Sequencing was performed on blood, either unsorted or a sorted T cell fraction (not recorded which). In nucleotides, the CDR3 is TGTGCCAGCAGTGATAACAGGCGGGAGGTAATCTTC. Protein product: CASSDNRREVIF.